The 12 T cell receptor beta chains below all came from one sample that was sequenced in a study of shared clonotypes between healthy human individuals. Data came from immunoSEQ multiplex PCR; TCRdb stores just in-frame clones and leaves some out. The repertoire holds about 1 million clones, about 75% seen once, with around 1.5% in the top ten. The specimen was memory CD4+ T cells sorted from blood. Subset indicated: CD45RA-negative fraction. Receptors were obtained from a young man in good health.

A note on this clone: Since a far larger clone is one base different, this is likely a read error. Other DNA sequences in the same sample also yield this CDR3. V gene TRBV2 combines with J gene TRBJ1-1; D not certain. Germline assignment: CDR1 SNHLY and CDR2 FYNNEI. V was pared by 1 base and J by 1 base, with 4 bases between. The CDR3 is made up of 13 amino acids. Here the CDR3 DNA reads TGTGCCAGCAGTGAAGTGGAGAACACTGAAGCTTTCTTT. Amino acid sequence: CASSEVENTEAFF.

The chain uses TRBV6-5 and TRBJ1-2; D gene uncertain. The V and J ends lost 2 bases and 1 base respectively, with 8 bases between them. Germline V gene lookup returns CDR1 MNHEY and CDR2 SVGAGI. The CDR3 runs to 14 residues. The CDR3 DNA follows: TGTGCCAGCAGTTACCGTGATATTAACTATGGCTACACCTTC. As protein: CASSYRDINYGYTF.

The chain couples TRBV4-3 to TRBJ1-3, with a tentative D call TRBD1 (5 bases). V lost 0 bases and J lost 4, with 22 bases in between. The CDR3 contains 19 residues. Looked up from germline, CDR1 is LGHNA and CDR2 is YSLEER. The DNA of the CDR3 is TGCGCCAGCAGCCAAGAGTTTTTTCGGGGCAGCGGGGGAGGAAACACCATATATTTT. Translated: CASSQEFFRGSGGGNTIYF.

This clone was picked up one time. The V and J genes are TRBV14 and TRBJ2-2, with D unresolved. Germline-derived CDR1 and CDR2 are SGHDN and FVKESK. Between the trimmed V and J ends, which lost 3 bases and 5 bases, there was a span of 7 bases. The CDR3 length is 13 residues. DNA of the CDR3: TGTGCCAGCAGCCACATCAATACCGGGGAGCTGTTTTTT. Its protein product is CASSHINTGELFF.

CDR3 nucleotide sequence: TGTGCCAGCAGCCGGACAGTCCCCGGGGAGCTGTTTTTT. Its protein is CASSRTVPGELFF. The J gene is TRBJ2-2, the V gene TRBV11-3; weak D call: TRBD1 (6 bases). CDR1 and CDR2 from the germline V gene are SGHNT and YENEEA. The V end lost 5 bases, the J end lost 6 bases, and 10 bases lay between the germline ends. The CDR3 consists of 13 residues.

The rearrangement links TRBV29-1 to TRBJ2-3; 7 bases are shared with TRBD2. CDR3 size: 14 residues. V was clipped by 4 bases and J by 1 base; unmatched bases: 5. Germline V gene data show CDR1 as SQVTM and CDR2 as ANQGSEA. CDR3: CSVASSGGTDTQYF. The CDR3 DNA is TGCAGCGTTGCCTCTAGCGGAGGCACAGATACGCAGTATTTT.

The chain recombines TRBV7-2 with TRBJ2-7; D call uncertain. The CDR3 runs to 14 residues. V shed 5 bases and J shed 2 bases, with 13 bases lying between them. The V gene's germline CDR1 is SGHTA and CDR2 FQGNSA. The DNA for the CDR3 is TGTGCCAGCAGCCCCCACAAGGGCCCCTACGAGCAGTACTTC. Encoded protein: CASSPHKGPYEQYF.

This chain joins TRBV10-2 and TRBJ1-1; D perhaps matches TRBD1 (6 bases). V was cut by 1 base and J by 3 bases, with 12 bases left in between. The CDR3 is 15 amino acids. CDR1 WSHSY and CDR2 SAAADI come from the germline V gene. The CDR3 nucleotides are TGCGCCAGCAGTGAGTTGGGGGCGGGGGACACTGAAGCTTTCTTT. Its protein is CASSELGAGDTEAFF.

The chain uses TRBV30 and TRBJ2-6; a possible D gene is TRBD2 (5 bases). Germline CDR1 is GTSNPN and CDR2 is SVGIG (reference sequence). V was trimmed by 8 bases and J by 5 bases, leaving 16 bases between them. The CDR3 length is 14 residues. In DNA form, the CDR3 reads TGTGCCACGGAGCGAGGGAGCTGGGCCAACGTCCTGACTTTC. Translated: CATERGSWANVLTF.

The chain carries TRBV29-1 and TRBJ2-3, with TRBD1 identical over 9 bases. Trimming took 3 bases from V and 3 from J; bases not matched to a gene: 7. CDR3 length equals 15 residues. CDR1 and CDR2 from the germline V gene are SQVTM and ANQGSEA. The CDR3 loop reads CSVDRGTGRTDTQYF. CDR3 bases: TGCAGCGTTGACCGCGGGACAGGGAGAACAGATACGCAGTATTTT.

The chain carries TRBV9 and TRBJ2-2, with 12 bases identical to TRBD2. Trimming removed 3 bases from V and 5 bases from J; junction bases left unmatched: 5. CDR3 size: 16 residues. In germline, CDR1 is SGDLS, CDR2 YYNGEE. CDR3 sequence: CASSETSGGSTGELFF. CDR3 nucleotides: TGTGCCAGCAGCGAGACTAGCGGGGGTTCAACCGGGGAGCTGTTTTTT.

The sample holds a few counts of this clone. The chain joins TRBV4-1 to TRBJ2-2; D is tentatively TRBD1 or TRBD2 (5 bases each). The germline V gene has CDR1 MGHRA and CDR2 YSYEKL. Trimming left V 4 bases short and J 1 base short, with 19 bases between. The CDR3 runs to 18 residues. The CDR3 reads CASSPGSTGTVNTGELFF. The CDR3 nucleotides are TGCGCCAGCAGCCCAGGTAGCACCGGGACGGTGAACACCGGGGAGCTGTTTTTT.